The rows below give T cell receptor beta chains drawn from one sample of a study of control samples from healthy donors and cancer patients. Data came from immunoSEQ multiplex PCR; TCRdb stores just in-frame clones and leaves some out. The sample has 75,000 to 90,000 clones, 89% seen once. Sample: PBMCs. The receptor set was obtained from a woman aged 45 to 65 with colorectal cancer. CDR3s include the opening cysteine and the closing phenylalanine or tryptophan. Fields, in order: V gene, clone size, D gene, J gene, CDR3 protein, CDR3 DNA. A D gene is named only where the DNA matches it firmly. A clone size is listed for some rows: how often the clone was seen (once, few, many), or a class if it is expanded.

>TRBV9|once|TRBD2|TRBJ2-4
CASSVGSGLAGGGNIQYF
TGTGCCAGCAGCGTAGGTTCGGGACTAGCGGGGGGCGGGAACATTCAGTACTTC
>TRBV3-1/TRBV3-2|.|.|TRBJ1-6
CASSQGGLSSLHF
TGTGCCAGCAGCCAAGGGGGACTGAGCTCCCTCCACTTT
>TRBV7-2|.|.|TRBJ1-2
CASSLGSGYTF
TGTGCCAGCAGCTTGGGGAGTGGCTACACCTTC
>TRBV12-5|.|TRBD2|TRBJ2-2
CASGLGKGLAGGNTGELFF
TGTGCTAGTGGTTTGGGCAAGGGTCTAGCGGGGGGGAACACCGGGGAGCTGTTTTTT
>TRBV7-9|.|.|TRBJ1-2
CASSFENRQDGYTF
TGTGCCAGCAGCTTTGAGAACAGACAGGATGGCTACACCTTC
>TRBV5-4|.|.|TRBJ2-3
CASSLAGADTQYF
TGTGCCAGCAGCTTGGCAGGGGCAGATACGCAGTATTTT
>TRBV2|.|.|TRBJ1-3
CASRGGWNTIYF
TGTGCCAGCAGAGGTGGCTGGAACACCATATATTTT
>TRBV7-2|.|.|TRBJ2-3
CASSLRDQTDTQYF
TGTGCCAGCAGCTTACGGGATCAGACAGATACGCAGTATTTT
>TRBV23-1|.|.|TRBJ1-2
CASSPGNYGYTF
TGCGCCAGCAGTCCAGGCAACTATGGCTACACCTTC
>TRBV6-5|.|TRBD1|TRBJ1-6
CASTPGTGNNSPLHF
TGTGCCAGCACCCCCGGGACAGGGAATAATTCACCCCTCCACTTT
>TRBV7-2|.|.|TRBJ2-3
CASSPTGDTQYF
TGTGCCAGCAGCCCTACGGGGGATACGCAGTATTTT
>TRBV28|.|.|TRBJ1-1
CASSYDSNTEAFF
TGTGCCAGCAGTTACGACAGCAACACTGAAGCTTTCTTT
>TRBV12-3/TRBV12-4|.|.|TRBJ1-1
CAETANTEAFF
TGTGCCGAGACCGCGAACACTGAAGCTTTCTTT
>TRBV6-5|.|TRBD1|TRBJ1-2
CASTTGVNYGYTF
TGTGCCAGCACGACAGGGGTAAACTATGGCTACACCTTC
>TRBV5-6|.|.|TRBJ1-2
CASSFSGNYGYTF
TGTGCCAGCAGCTTTTCAGGGAACTATGGCTACACCTTC
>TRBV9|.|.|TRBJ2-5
CASSVAGYQETQYF
TGTGCCAGCAGCGTAGCGGGTTACCAAGAGACCCAGTACTTC
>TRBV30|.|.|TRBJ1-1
CAWGPSSEAFF
TGTGCCTGGGGCCCGTCTTCTGAAGCTTTCTTT
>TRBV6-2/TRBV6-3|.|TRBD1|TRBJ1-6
CASSYDGTVQSPLHF
TGTGCCAGCAGTTACGATGGGACAGTACAATCACCCCTCCACTTT
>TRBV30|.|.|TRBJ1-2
CAWSVGVEHTF
TGTGCCTGGAGTGTAGGGGTGGAGCACACCTTC
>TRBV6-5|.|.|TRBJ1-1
CASSYRETEAFF
TGTGCCAGCAGTTACAGGGAGACTGAAGCTTTCTTT
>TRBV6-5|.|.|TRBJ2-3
CASSSTQRYTDTQYF
TGTGCCAGCAGTTCTACCCAACGGTACACAGATACGCAGTATTTT
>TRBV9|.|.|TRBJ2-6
CASSSRGSGANVLTF
TGTGCCAGCAGCTCCAGGGGCAGTGGGGCCAACGTCCTGACTTTC
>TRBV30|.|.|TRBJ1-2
CAWRRDRPYGYTF
TGTGCCTGGAGAAGGGACCGACCCTATGGCTACACCTTC
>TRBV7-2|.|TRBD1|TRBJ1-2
CASSGTGGYGYTF
TGTGCCAGCAGCGGTACAGGGGGCTATGGCTACACCTTC
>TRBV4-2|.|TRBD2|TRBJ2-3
CASSQDISGELNRDTQYF
TGTGCCAGCAGCCAAGATATTAGCGGGGAGTTGAACAGGGATACGCAGTATTTT
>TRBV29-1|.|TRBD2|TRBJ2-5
CSVYLAGAQQETQYF
TGCAGCGTTTATCTAGCGGGGGCCCAACAAGAGACCCAGTACTTC
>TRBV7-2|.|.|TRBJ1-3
CASSSKGRAHSGNTIYF
TGTGCCAGCAGCTCCAAAGGGAGGGCTCACTCTGGAAACACCATATATTTT
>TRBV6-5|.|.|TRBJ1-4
CASSSPRDTYEKLFF
TGTGCCAGCAGTTCCCCGAGGGACACCTATGAAAAACTGTTTTTT
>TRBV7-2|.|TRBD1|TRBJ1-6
CASSLAGVQGADSPLHF
TGTGCCAGCAGCTTAGCGGGGGTGCAGGGGGCCGATTCACCCCTCCACTTT
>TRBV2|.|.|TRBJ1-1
CASSSALAYTEAFF
TGTGCCAGCTCAAGCGCCCTAGCGTACACTGAAGCTTTCTTT
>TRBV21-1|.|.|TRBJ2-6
CASTHLRSGANVLTF
TGTGCCAGCACCCACCTTAGATCTGGGGCCAACGTCCTGACTTTC
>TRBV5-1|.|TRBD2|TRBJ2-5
CASSLLLAGGQETQYF
TGCGCCAGCAGCTTGCTGTTAGCGGGGGGCCAAGAGACCCAGTACTTC
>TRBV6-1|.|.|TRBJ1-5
CASSEADPYSRPQHF
TGTGCCAGCAGTGAAGCGGATCCCTACTCGAGGCCCCAGCATTTT
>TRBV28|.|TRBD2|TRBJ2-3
CASRGTSGGTDTQYF
TGTGCCAGCAGGGGGACTAGCGGGGGCACAGATACGCAGTATTTT
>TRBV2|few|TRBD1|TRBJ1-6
CASGTASSYNSPLHF
TGTGCCAGCGGGACAGCGAGCTCCTATAATTCACCCCTCCACTTT
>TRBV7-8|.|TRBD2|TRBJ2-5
CASSLGGLAGVQETQYF
TGTGCCAGCAGCTTAGGGGGACTAGCGGGCGTCCAAGAGACCCAGTACTTC
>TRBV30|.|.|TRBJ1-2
CAWSGAYGYTF
TGTGCCTGGAGCGGGGCCTATGGCTACACCTTC
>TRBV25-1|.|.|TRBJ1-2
CASSEDTRGYTF
TGTGCCAGCAGTGAAGACACTAGAGGCTACACCTTC
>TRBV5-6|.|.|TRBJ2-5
CASSGVGHPPLQTQYF
TGTGCCAGCAGCGGGGTGGGACACCCGCCCCTCCAGACCCAGTACTTC
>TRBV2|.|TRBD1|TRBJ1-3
CASRRRQGAGNTIYF
TGTGCCAGCAGGCGACGACAGGGGGCTGGAAACACCATATATTTT
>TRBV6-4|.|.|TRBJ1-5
CASSDYHRGNQPQHF
TGTGCCAGCAGTGACTACCATAGGGGCAATCAGCCCCAGCATTTT
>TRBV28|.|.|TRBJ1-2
CASSAGVGYTF
TGTGCCAGCAGTGCAGGGGTTGGCTACACCTTC
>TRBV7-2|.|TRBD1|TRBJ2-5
CASSSPTGYRAQYF
TGTGCCAGCAGCTCCCCGACAGGGTATCGGGCCCAGTACTTC
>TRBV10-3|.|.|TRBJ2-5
CAISESASRQETQYF
TGTGCCATCAGTGAGTCTGCTAGCAGGCAAGAGACCCAGTACTTC
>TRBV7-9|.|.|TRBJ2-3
CASSLEQGIGDTQYF
TGTGCCAGCAGCCTCGAACAGGGAATCGGAGATACGCAGTATTTT
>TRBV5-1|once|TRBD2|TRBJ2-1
CASSFQRGDHNEQFF
TGCGCCAGCAGCTTCCAGCGGGGGGACCACAATGAGCAGTTCTTC
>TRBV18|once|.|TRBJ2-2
CASSLQQLLNTGELFF
TGTGCCAGCTCGCTTCAGCAGCTCCTAAACACCGGGGAGCTGTTTTTT
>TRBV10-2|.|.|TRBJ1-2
CASSESELLRARVPYGYTF
TGCGCCAGCAGTGAGTCTGAGTTACTGCGGGCCCGAGTCCCCTATGGCTACACCTTC
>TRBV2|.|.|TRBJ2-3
CASSEGADTQYF
TGTGCCAGCAGTGAAGGAGCAGATACGCAGTATTTT
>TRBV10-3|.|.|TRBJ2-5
CAISATGRGLDQETQYF
TGTGCCATCAGTGCGACTGGGAGGGGGTTAGACCAAGAGACCCAGTACTTC
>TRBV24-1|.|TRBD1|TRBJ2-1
CATSDPGQVNEQFF
TGTGCCACCAGTGATCCGGGACAGGTCAATGAGCAGTTCTTC
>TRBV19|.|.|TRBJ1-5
CASSLNGPGTAGAKRPQHF
TGTGCCAGTAGTCTCAACGGCCCCGGGACCGCGGGGGCAAAGCGGCCCCAGCATTTT
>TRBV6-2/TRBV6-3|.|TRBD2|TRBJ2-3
CASSDPLAGATDTQYF
TGTGCCAGCAGTGACCCTCTAGCGGGGGCCACAGATACGCAGTATTTT